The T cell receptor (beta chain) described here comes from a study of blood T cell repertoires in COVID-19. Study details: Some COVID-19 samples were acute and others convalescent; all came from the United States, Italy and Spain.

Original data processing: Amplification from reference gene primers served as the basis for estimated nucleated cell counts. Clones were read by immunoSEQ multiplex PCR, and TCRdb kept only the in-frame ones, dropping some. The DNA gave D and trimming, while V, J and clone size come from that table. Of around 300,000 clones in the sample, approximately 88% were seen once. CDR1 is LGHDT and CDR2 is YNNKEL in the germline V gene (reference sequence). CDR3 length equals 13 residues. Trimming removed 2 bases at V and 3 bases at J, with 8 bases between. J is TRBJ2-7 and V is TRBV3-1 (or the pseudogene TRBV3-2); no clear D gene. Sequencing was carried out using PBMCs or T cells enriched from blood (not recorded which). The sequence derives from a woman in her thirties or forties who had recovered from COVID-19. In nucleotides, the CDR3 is TGTGCCAGCAGCCAAAAGCTCCTCTACGAGCAGTACTTC. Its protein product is CASSQKLLYEQYF.